This T cell receptor beta chain was recorded in a study of human T cells and chemical hapten exposure. Study in general: Slight volume differences across pooled libraries mainly accounted for varying per-sample TCR yields.

Stated time point: pre-sensitization, week 0. Specified treatment: therapeutic diphenylcyclopropenone sensitization with weekly scalp DPC. Total RNA was isolated from whole blood that had not been fractionated. General study results and limits: Donors in the study had alopecia, meaning their immune response may differ from healthy people's. Relative to control repertoires, expanded TCRs gave rise to significantly more large CDR3 similarity clusters. The number of TCRs over 1 in 1000 frequency stayed unchanged after DPC.

As for this clonotype: The antigen is unknown.

TCRdb re-derived calls from the RACE reads in MiXCR, one entry per CDR3 protein. The sample has fewer than 45,000 distinct CDR3 sequences; about a tenth are singletons. The clonotype was recovered from a man aged 50-59 years with alopecia areata. Some clones in this sample may be carry-over from other donors' samples. Sequenced material: whole blood, taken in connection with sensitization to the hapten diphenylcyclopropenone (DPC).

CDR3 sequence: CSVRASSYEQYF. CDR3 bases: TGCAGCGTGAGGGCCTCCTCCTACGAGCAGTACTTC. The rearrangement joins TRBV29-1 to TRBJ2-7; possibly TRBD2 for D (5 bases). Trimming stripped 6 bases from V and 0 bases from J, with 9 bases between. The CDR3 runs 12 residues. The germline CDR1 and CDR2 sequences are SQVTM and ANQGSEA.